The text below deals with one TCR beta chain. The data derive from a study of regulatory T cells in long-lasting Graves disease. Time point in this sample: persistent/refractory GD, antithyroid drugs over 5 years with positive TRAb. From PBMCs, RNA was extracted and then used to make the TCR library. Both iRepertoire HTBI primers and Arm-PCR of CDR3 regions were used to build the TCR beta libraries. A single record per CDR3 protein comes from TCRdb applying MiXCR to the multiplex PCR reads. The sample shows hundreds of thousands of distinct CDR3 sequences, around 20% of them seen only once. The sample in question was peripheral blood mononuclear cells (PBMCs), obtained when the disease was refractory, from a patient treated with antithyroid drugs. This receptor was identified in a female donor with Graves disease.

Here the CDR3 DNA reads TGCAGTGCTAGAGCAACGGGGCCCACCCCTGGCTACACCTTC. This sequence encodes CSARATGPTPGYTF. This chain links TRBV20-1 with TRBJ1-2; D might be TRBD1 (5 bases). This CDR3 is built from 14 residues. Trimming cost V 1 base and J 7 bases, with 16 bases left between them. CDR1 is DFQATT, CDR2 SNEGSKA, per germline (reference sequence).